These 30 T cell receptor beta chains were sequenced from one sample in a study of CD8 T cells in ankylosing spondylitis. TCRdb called the 5' RACE reads again in MiXCR, with one record for every CDR3 protein. The sample holds 250,000 or so distinct CDR3 sequences; 15% to 20% are singletons and the top ten take around 30%. Sequenced input: blood, either unsorted or a sorted T cell fraction (not recorded which). These receptors were obtained from a male donor with ankylosing spondylitis or in good health (not recorded which).

This chain uses TRBV4-2 with TRBJ1-6; 7 bases map to TRBD1. CDR3 length: 16 amino acids. V shed 3 bases, J shed 2 bases, and the junction held 4 bases outside the gene matches. Germline lookup yields CDR1 LGHNA and CDR2 YNFKEQ. CDR3 residues: CASSHPTGTYNSPLHF. In nucleotides, the CDR3 is TGTGCCAGCAGCCATCCGACAGGGACCTATAATTCACCCCTCCACTTT.

This clonotype showed up just a few times. This rearrangement joins TRBV10-3 to TRBJ2-7, with D possibly TRBD1 on 7 matching bases. The CDR3 has 17 residues. Germline CDR1 ENHRY, CDR2 SYGVKD. Trimming shortened V by 3 bases and J by 0 bases, and 18 bases separated the two germline ends. The CDR3 protein is CAISESPGQTSSYEQYF. The CDR3 coding sequence is TGTGCCATCAGTGAAAGCCCGGGACAGACTAGCTCCTACGAGCAGTACTTC.

The CDR3 DNA is TGTGCCAGCAGTGGAGGAGGCAGCTTCTACGAGCAGTACTTC. It is translated as CASSGGGSFYEQYF. The chain recombines TRBV6-4 with TRBJ2-7, with D possibly being TRBD2 (5 bases). The CDR3 runs 14 residues. Germline V CDR1 and CDR2: MRHNA, SNTAGT. With 4 bases removed from V and 3 bases from J, the gap between germline ends came to 13 bases.

The V gene is TRBV29-1, the J gene TRBJ2-7; D uncertain. The CDR3 sequence is 13 residues long. The germline V gene has CDR1 SQVTM and CDR2 ANQGSEA. Trimming left V 6 bases short and J 3 bases short, with 15 bases between. The CDR3 reads CSVLSGLGYEQYF. CDR3 DNA sequence: TGCAGCGTCCTCAGTGGGCTGGGCTACGAGCAGTACTTC.

This clonotype was counted at least ten times. This rearrangement joins TRBV7-8 to TRBJ2-7; D possibly corresponds to TRBD1 (6 bases). Germline V gene lookup returns CDR1 SGHVS and CDR2 FQNEAQ. V lost 1 base and J lost 2, with 15 bases in between. The CDR3 totals 16 residues. CDR3 loop: CASSLGSGQNTYEQYF. DNA of the CDR3: TGTGCCAGCAGCTTAGGCTCGGGACAAAACACCTACGAGCAGTACTTC.

This clonotype occurred many times. V gene TRBV12-3 or TRBV12-4 combines with J gene TRBJ2-1, with D uncertain. Trimming pared 0 bases from V and 4 bases from J, leaving 7 bases between. There are 14 residues in the CDR3. The CDR3 DNA follows: TGTGCCAGCAGTTTAGCTGGAACATACAATGAGCAGTTCTTC. Translating gives CASSLAGTYNEQFF.

This clonotype was observed a handful of times. The rearrangement joins TRBV6-5 to TRBJ1-1, with a weak D call TRBD1 (5 bases). Trimming removed 0 bases at V and 4 bases at J, with 9 bases between. CDR1 and CDR2 (germline): MNHEY, SVGAGI. This CDR3 is built from 14 residues. The CDR3 bases are TGTGCCAGCAGTTACTCAGGGGAGGGCACTGAAGCTTTCTTT. The encoded protein is CASSYSGEGTEAFF.

J is TRBJ2-3 and V is TRBV27; 11 bases are shared with TRBD2. Trimming took 4 bases from V and 0 from J; bases not matched to a gene: 9. The CDR3 is 18 amino acids. Germline-derived CDR1 and CDR2 are MNHEY and SMNVEV (reference sequence). The DNA for the CDR3 is TGTGCCAGCAGTTCGTCGGGACTAGCGGAGAGAAGCACAGATACGCAGTATTTT. Translation: CASSSSGLAERSTDTQYF.

This clonotype occurred a few times. This chain connects TRBV7-8 to TRBJ2-3, with 8 bases matching TRBD2. There are 16 residues in the CDR3. Trimming cost V 5 bases and J 8 bases; bases outside gene matches: 15. In germline, CDR1 is SGHVS, CDR2 FQNEAQ. The CDR3, as DNA: TGTGCCAGCAGCCCCGAGGCCAGCGGGAGCGTCGGTACGCAGTATTTT. Its translation is CASSPEASGSVGTQYF.

This chain joins TRBV5-5 and TRBJ2-7, with D perhaps TRBD1 or TRBD2 (5 bases each). Trimming took 1 base from V and 2 from J, leaving 16 bases between them. The length of the CDR3 is 16 residues. The germline V gene has CDR1 SGHKS and CDR2 YYEKEE (reference sequence). This CDR3 reads CASSLRGTEPPYEQYF. The CDR3 DNA reads as TGTGCCAGCAGCTTGCGAGGGACGGAACCCCCCTACGAGCAGTACTTC.

This clonotype was seen only a few times. The chain uses TRBV5-1 and TRBJ2-5, with TRBD1 matching 8 bases. The CDR3 length is 17 residues. Trimming removed 4 bases from V and 2 bases from J; junction bases left unmatched: 13. Germline CDR1 and CDR2: SGHRS and YFSETQ. This CDR3 reads CASSHGQGSLVQETQYF. As DNA, the CDR3 is TGCGCCAGCAGCCACGGACAGGGATCATTGGTACAAGAGACCCAGTACTTC.

This clonotype has a handful of counts. This chain joins TRBV28 and TRBJ2-7, with TRBD1 identical over 7 bases. Trimming removed 7 bases from V and 3 bases from J; junction bases left unmatched: 6. Germline-derived CDR1 and CDR2 are MDHEN and SYDVKM. This CDR3 has 13 residues. Here the CDR3 reads CASIPGQFYEQYF. The CDR3 region has the DNA TGTGCCAGCATCCCGGGACAGTTCTACGAGCAGTACTTC.

J is TRBJ2-7 and V is TRBV7-2; tentative D call: TRBD1 (5 bases). Trimming took off 1 base at V and 0 bases at J, with 10 bases between the two ends. Per germline, CDR1 SGHTA and CDR2 FQGNSA. The CDR3 contains 15 residues. CDR3 in amino acids: CASSLVYDSSYEQYF. In DNA, the CDR3 is TGTGCCAGCAGCTTAGTTTACGACAGCTCCTACGAGCAGTACTTC.

This clonotype was detected only a few times. The chain has TRBV29-1 and TRBJ2-7; a possible D gene is TRBD2 (6 bases). V was clipped by 6 bases and J by 4 bases, with 16 bases between them. The CDR3 is 13 residues long. The germline V gene encodes CDR1 SQVTM and CDR2 ANQGSEA. The CDR3 DNA follows: TGCAGCGTCCCCGGGACTCCACCTTACGAGCAGTACTTC. Its protein product is CSVPGTPPYEQYF.

V and J are TRBV20-1 and TRBJ2-1, with a tentative D call TRBD1 (6 bases). This CDR3 region has 16 residues. Trimming took 3 bases from V and 4 from J, leaving 19 bases between them. Germline V gives CDR1 DFQATT, CDR2 SNEGSKA (reference sequence). For the CDR3, the DNA is TGCAGTGCTAGCCCCACTAGGGGGAGTTGGTACAATGAGCAGTTCTTC. It encodes CSASPTRGSWYNEQFF.

This clonotype was counted ten times or more. The chain carries TRBV4-2 and TRBJ2-7; 9 bases align to TRBD1. Germline CDR1 LGHNA, CDR2 YNFKEQ. The CDR3 is 15 residues long. Trimming at V came to 0 bases and at J to 4 bases, leaving 4 bases not matched to a gene. CDR3 sequence (DNA): TGTGCCAGCAGCCAAGAGCTACAGGGGGCTTACGAGCAGTACTTC. It encodes CASSQELQGAYEQYF.

This clonotype was found a few times. The J gene is TRBJ2-3, the V gene TRBV4-1; the D call may be TRBD1 or TRBD2 (5 bases each). Germline CDR1 is MGHRA and CDR2 is YSYEKL. Between the trimmed V and J ends, which lost 0 bases and 0 bases, there was a span of 7 bases. The CDR3 is made up of 15 amino acids. The chain's CDR3 is CASSQDGDSTDTQYF. The CDR3 DNA follows: TGCGCCAGCAGCCAAGATGGGGACAGCACAGATACGCAGTATTTT.

This clonotype was seen at least ten times. The CDR3 reads CAISESVGELHYEQYF. CDR3 DNA sequence: TGTGCCATCAGTGAGAGCGTAGGGGAGCTCCACTACGAGCAGTACTTC. The gene calls are TRBV10-3 and TRBJ2-7, with D possibly called TRBD1 or TRBD2 (5 bases each). The germline gives CDR1 ENHRY, CDR2 SYGVKD. V was trimmed by 2 bases and J by 3 bases, leaving 17 bases between them. The CDR3 has 16 residues.

This clonotype has at least ten counts. The chain combines TRBV12-3 or TRBV12-4 with TRBJ2-7; 7 positions match TRBD2. J was trimmed by 4 bases and V by 3 bases; bases with no gene match: 9. The CDR3 is 15 amino acids. The CDR3 coding sequence is TGTGCCAGCAGTTTTTTGGGCGGGAGAGGATACGAGCAGTACTTC. The encoded protein is CASSFLGGRGYEQYF.

In DNA, the CDR3 is TGTGCCAGCAGCTTAGTTTCAAACTTCTACGAGCAGTACTTC. Its translation is CASSLVSNFYEQYF. The gene calls are TRBV7-2 and TRBJ2-7; D not certain. Germline V gene sequence: CDR1 SGHTA, CDR2 FQGNSA. The CDR3 is 14 residues long. V was shortened by 1 base and J by 3 bases, with 10 bases between the two germline ends. The full variable domain, in which reference TRBV7-2 and TRBJ2-7 provide the parts outside the CDR3, is GAGVSQSPSNKVTEKGKDVELRCDPISGHTALYWYRQSLGQGLEFLIYFQGNSAPDKSGLPSDRFSAERTGGSVSTLTIQRTQQEDSAVYLCASSLVSNFYEQYFGPGTRLTVT.

The CDR3 reads CSARDLGRLYEQYF. In DNA form, the CDR3 reads TGCAGTGCTAGAGATCTCGGCAGACTCTACGAGCAGTACTTC. The V and J genes are TRBV20-1 and TRBJ2-7; D is undetermined. The CDR3 loop spans 14 amino acids. Germline CDR1 is DFQATT and CDR2 is SNEGSKA (reference sequence). Trimming removed 0 bases at V and 3 bases at J, with 12 bases between.

The chain carries TRBV27 and TRBJ1-4; no firm D call. V was trimmed by 2 bases and J by 1 base, leaving 11 bases between them. The germline V gene has CDR1 MNHEY and CDR2 SMNVEV (reference sequence). The CDR3 contains 16 residues. The CDR3 region is CASSLKEGGTNEKLFF. CDR3 coding DNA: TGTGCCAGCAGTTTAAAGGAGGGAGGAACTAATGAAAAACTGTTTTTT.

The rearrangement links TRBV19 to TRBJ2-7; TRBD1 matches at 8 bases. The germline V gene has CDR1 LNHDA and CDR2 SQIVND (reference sequence). V was clipped by 4 bases and J by 2 bases; unmatched bases: 13. The length of the CDR3 is 17 residues. The CDR3 here is CASSTLTGQAQPYEQYF. For the CDR3, the DNA is TGTGCCAGTAGTACCCTAACGGGACAGGCCCAGCCCTACGAGCAGTACTTC.

This clonotype showed up just a few times. This chain joins TRBV5-6 and TRBJ2-2; D gene unclear. The CDR3 runs to 16 residues. V lost 0 bases and J lost 2, with 11 bases in between. CDR1 is SGHDT, CDR2 YYEEEE, per germline. CDR3 bases: TGTGCCAGCAGCTTGGAACGGGCAGGTAACACCGGGGAGCTGTTTTTT. As protein: CASSLERAGNTGELFF.

This rearrangement joins TRBV9 to TRBJ2-6, with D perhaps matching TRBD2 (6 bases). The CDR3 is 16 residues long. V gave up 4 bases and J gave up 0 bases, with 11 bases separating them. CDR1 and CDR2 from the germline V gene are SGDLS and YYNGEE. CDR3 nucleotide sequence: TGTGCCAGCAGCTCGCGGGGTCTCTCTGGGGCCAACGTCCTGACTTTC. Translation gives CASSSRGLSGANVLTF.

The table lists this clonotype with many counts. This rearrangement joins TRBV9 to TRBJ1-1; TRBD1 matches at 9 bases. With 0 bases clipped from V and 11 bases from J, the junction kept 8 bases outside the gene matches. Germline V gene lookup returns CDR1 SGDLS and CDR2 YYNGEE. This CDR3 comprises 14 residues. This chain's CDR3 is CASSVVDRGDMAFF. In nucleotides, the CDR3 is TGTGCCAGCAGCGTAGTTGACAGGGGGGACATGGCTTTCTTT.

The chain couples TRBV13 to TRBJ1-5; TRBD1 agrees at 11 bases. The J segment lost 7 bases and the V segment lost 4 bases, leaving 6 bases of the junction unmatched. The V gene's germline CDR1 is PRHDT and CDR2 FYEKMQ (reference sequence). This CDR3 has 15 amino acids. CDR3: CASSSERDRGQPQHF. In nucleotides, the CDR3 is TGTGCCAGCAGCTCAGAGCGGGACAGGGGGCAGCCCCAGCATTTT.

The rearrangement uses TRBV27 and TRBJ1-1, with D unresolved. Germline V CDR1 and CDR2: MNHEY, SMNVEV (reference sequence). V was trimmed by 7 bases and J by 1 base, leaving 10 bases between them. The CDR3 is made up of 13 amino acids. As DNA, the CDR3 is TGTGCCAGCATACAATTAGGGAACACTGAAGCTTTCTTT. Residues: CASIQLGNTEAFF.

V and J are TRBV12-3 or TRBV12-4 and TRBJ2-3, with 14 positions matching TRBD2. V shed 7 bases and J 4 bases; nucleotides not matched to a gene: 16. The CDR3 consists of 19 residues. The CDR3 reads CASNEEGLAGVMMSDTQYF. In DNA, the CDR3 is TGTGCCAGCAATGAAGAGGGACTAGCGGGAGTTATGATGTCAGATACGCAGTATTTT.

The CDR3 DNA sequence: TGCAGCGTCGGCCGGGGGCTCAACACTGAAGCTTTCTTT. This sequence encodes CSVGRGLNTEAFF. V and J are TRBV29-1 and TRBJ1-1; possibly TRBD1 for D (6 bases). The CDR3 runs to 13 residues. Trimming pared 6 bases from V and 2 bases from J, leaving 13 bases between. CDR1 and CDR2 (germline): SQVTM, ANQGSEA. Filled out from reference TRBV29-1 and TRBJ1-1, the complete variable domain reads SAVISQKPSRDICQRGTSLTIQCQVDSQVTMMFWYRQQPGQSLTLIATANQGSEATYESGFVIDKFPISRPNLTFSTLTVSNMSPEDSSIYLCSVGRGLNTEAFFGQGTRLTVV.